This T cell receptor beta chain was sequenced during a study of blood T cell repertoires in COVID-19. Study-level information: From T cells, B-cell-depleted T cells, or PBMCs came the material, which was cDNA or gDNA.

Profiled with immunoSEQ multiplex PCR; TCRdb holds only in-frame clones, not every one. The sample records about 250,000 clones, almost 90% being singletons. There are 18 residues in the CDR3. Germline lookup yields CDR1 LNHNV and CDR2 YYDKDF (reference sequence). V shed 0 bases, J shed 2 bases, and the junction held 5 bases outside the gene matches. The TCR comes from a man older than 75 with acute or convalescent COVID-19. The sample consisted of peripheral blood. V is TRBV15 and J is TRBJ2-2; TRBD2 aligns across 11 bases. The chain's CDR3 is CATSRDKTSGTNTGELFF. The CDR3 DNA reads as TGTGCCACCAGCAGAGATAAGACTAGCGGGACCAACACCGGGGAGCTGTTTTTT. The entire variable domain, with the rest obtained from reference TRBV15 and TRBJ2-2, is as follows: DAMVIQNPRYQVTQFGKPVTLSCSQTLNHNVMYWYQQKSSQAPKLLFHYYDKDFNNEADTPDNFQSRRPNTSFCFLDIRSPGLGDTAMYLCATSRDKTSGTNTGELFFGEGSRLTVL.